This TCR beta chain was obtained from a study of blood T cell repertoires in COVID-19. Study background: Acute and convalescent COVID-19 specimens originated in the United States, Italy and Spain. PBMCs, B-cell-depleted T cells, or T cells provided the cDNA or gDNA that made up the material.

To note about this clone: The sample contains more than one DNA sequence encoding this CDR3.

Seattle patients were enrolled during active infection and followed longitudinally. The CDR3 has 13 amino acids. Germline V gene data show CDR1 as SGHRS and CDR2 as YFSETQ. Trimming pared 2 bases from V and 4 bases from J, leaving 7 bases between. TCRdb's copy holds only in-frame clones and misses some; the assay was immunoSEQ multiplex PCR. The sample carries approximately 200,000 clones, 70% to 85% recorded once. This chain joins TRBV5-1 and TRBJ1-5; D gene uncertain. The specimen sequenced was peripheral blood. The source of this sequence is a woman older than 75 with COVID-19, enrolled during active disease. For the CDR3, the DNA is TGCGCCAGCAGCTTAGCAGGTAATCAGCCCCAGCATTTT. This translates into CASSLAGNQPQHF.